This T cell receptor (beta chain) was sequenced for a study of response to subunit inactivated influenza vaccine. General study results and limits: Authors suggested each seasonal flu vaccination may recruit only limited numbers of new T cells.

This clonotype was seen a few times. The antigen is unknown. TCRdb ran MiXCR on the RT-PCR reads and lists one entry per CDR3 protein. The repertoire consists of around 650,000 distinct CDR3 sequences, with around 14% occurring once and the leading ten covering under 14%. J was trimmed by 4 bases and V by 7 bases; bases with no gene match: 30. In germline, CDR1 is SQVTM, CDR2 ANQGSEA. CDR3 length equals 21 residues. This receptor was obtained from a man aged 50 or older who received an inactivated influenza vaccine. This sample comprised PBMCs from blood, obtained about 13 days after vaccination. The rearrangement uses TRBV29-1 and TRBJ1-2, with TRBD1 matching over 10 bases. The CDR3 nucleotides are TGCAGCGCCTATATGACAGGGGGCGCGAAAAACCCTATCAACAAGGCCTATGGCTACACCTTC. Protein: CSAYMTGGAKNPINKAYGYTF.